This T cell receptor beta chain was recorded in a study of blood T cell repertoires in COVID-19. Study summary: Samples taken during acute and convalescent COVID-19 were collected in the United States, Italy and Spain.

Libraries were prepared by immunoSEQ multiplex PCR; TCRdb keeps only in-frame clonotypes and omits some of them. The repertoire consists of a few hundred thousand clones, with 80% to 90% occurring once and the leading ten covering 1%. Membership in each cohort depended on participant-reported clinical history. Unmatched junction bases numbered 16, after V lost 4 bases and J lost 12 bases. The germline V gene has CDR1 MGHRA and CDR2 YSYEKL. The length of the CDR3 is 17 residues. The sample was PBMCs or T cells enriched from blood (not recorded which). This TCR came from a man between 18 and 29 years old who had recovered from COVID-19. The chain joins TRBV4-1 to TRBJ1-5; TRBD1 aligns across 12 bases. CDR3 bases: TGCGCCAGCAGCCTTTCCCCGTCGGGACAGGGGGCTGGGGTCCAGCATTTT. Its translation: CASSLSPSGQGAGVQHF.